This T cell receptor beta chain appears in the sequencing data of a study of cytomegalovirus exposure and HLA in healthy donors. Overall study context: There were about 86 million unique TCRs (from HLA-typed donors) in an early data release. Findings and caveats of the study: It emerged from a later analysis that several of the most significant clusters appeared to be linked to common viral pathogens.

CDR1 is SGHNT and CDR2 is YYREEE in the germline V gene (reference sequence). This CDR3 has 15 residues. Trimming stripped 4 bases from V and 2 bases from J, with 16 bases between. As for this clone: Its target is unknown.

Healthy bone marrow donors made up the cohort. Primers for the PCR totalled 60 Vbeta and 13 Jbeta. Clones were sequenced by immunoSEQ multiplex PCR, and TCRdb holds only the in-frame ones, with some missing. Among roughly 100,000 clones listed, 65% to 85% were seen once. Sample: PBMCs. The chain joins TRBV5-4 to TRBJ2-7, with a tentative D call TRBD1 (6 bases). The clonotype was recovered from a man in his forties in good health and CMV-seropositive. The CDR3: CASSIRQVPPYEQYF. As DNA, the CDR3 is TGTGCCAGCAGCATCAGACAGGTTCCCCCCTACGAGCAGTACTTC.